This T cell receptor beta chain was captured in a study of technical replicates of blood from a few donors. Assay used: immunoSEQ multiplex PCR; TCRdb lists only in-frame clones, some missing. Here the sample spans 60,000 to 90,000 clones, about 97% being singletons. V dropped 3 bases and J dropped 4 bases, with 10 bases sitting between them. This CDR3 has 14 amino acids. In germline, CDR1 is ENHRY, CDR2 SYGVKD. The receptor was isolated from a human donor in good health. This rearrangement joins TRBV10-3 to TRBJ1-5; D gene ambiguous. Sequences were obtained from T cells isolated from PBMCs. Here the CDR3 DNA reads TGTGCCATCAGTGAAGCGGGCGGGAATCAGCCCCAGCATTTT. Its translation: CAISEAGGNQPQHF.